This T cell receptor beta chain was documented in a study of blood T cell repertoires in COVID-19. Researchers sorted participants into cohorts using their self-reported clinical history. Germline V gene data show CDR1 as SGHVS and CDR2 as FNYEAQ. The CDR3 contains 14 residues. Trimming shortened V by 4 bases and J by 3 bases, and 12 bases separated the two germline ends. Sequencing was performed with immunoSEQ multiplex PCR; in TCRdb, only in-frame clones are kept and a portion is missing. Among roughly 250,000 clones listed, about 91% were seen once. This sequence joins TRBV7-6 and TRBJ1-1, with D possibly matching TRBD1 (5 bases). Sequencing used PBMCs or T cells enriched from blood (not recorded which). The sequence derives from a woman between 35 and 50 years old with acute COVID-19. The CDR3 bases are TGTGCCAGCAGCTCTCAGGGCCCCGACACTGAAGCTTTCTTT. This gives the protein CASSSQGPDTEAFF.